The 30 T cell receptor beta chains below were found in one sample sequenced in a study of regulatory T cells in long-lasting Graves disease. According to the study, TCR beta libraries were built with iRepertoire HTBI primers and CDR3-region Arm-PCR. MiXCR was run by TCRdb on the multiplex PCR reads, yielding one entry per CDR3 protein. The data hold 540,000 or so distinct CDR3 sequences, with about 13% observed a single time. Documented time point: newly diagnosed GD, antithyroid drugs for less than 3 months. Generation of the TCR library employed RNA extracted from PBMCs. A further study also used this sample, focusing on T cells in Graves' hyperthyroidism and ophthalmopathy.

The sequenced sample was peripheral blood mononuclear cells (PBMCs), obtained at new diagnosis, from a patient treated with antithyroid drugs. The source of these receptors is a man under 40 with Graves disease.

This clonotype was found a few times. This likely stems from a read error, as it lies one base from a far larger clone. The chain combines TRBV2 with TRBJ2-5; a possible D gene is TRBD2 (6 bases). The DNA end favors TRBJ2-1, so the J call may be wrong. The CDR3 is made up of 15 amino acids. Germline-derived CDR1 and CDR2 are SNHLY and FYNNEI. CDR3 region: CASSRMDYKYDEQFF. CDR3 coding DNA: TGTGCCAGCAGTCGAATGGACTACAAATACGATGAGCAGTTCTTC.

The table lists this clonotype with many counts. CDR3 sequence (DNA): TGTGCCAGCAGTTTGGGTCCCGAAGCGGGGGCCAATGCCCAGTACTTC. Encoded protein: CASSLGPEAGANAQYF. The V call is TRBV12-3 or TRBV12-4, the J call TRBJ2-5; TRBD2 matches at 8 bases. V dropped 3 bases and J dropped 9; count of bases not matched to a gene: 15. The CDR3 contains 16 residues.

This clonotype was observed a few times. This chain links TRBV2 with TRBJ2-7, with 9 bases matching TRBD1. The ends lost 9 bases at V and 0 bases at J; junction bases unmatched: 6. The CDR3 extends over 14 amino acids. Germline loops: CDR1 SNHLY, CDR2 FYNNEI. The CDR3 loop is CASPQGANSYEQYF. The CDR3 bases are TGTGCCAGTCCACAGGGGGCAAACTCCTACGAGCAGTACTTC.

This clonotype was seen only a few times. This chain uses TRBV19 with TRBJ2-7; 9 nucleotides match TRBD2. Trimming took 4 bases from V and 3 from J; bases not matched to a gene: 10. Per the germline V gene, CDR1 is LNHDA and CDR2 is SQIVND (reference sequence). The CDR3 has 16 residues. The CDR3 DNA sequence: TGTGCCAGTAGTACCCTTAGCGGGAGTGGGGGCTACGAGCAGTACTTC. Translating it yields CASSTLSGSGGYEQYF.

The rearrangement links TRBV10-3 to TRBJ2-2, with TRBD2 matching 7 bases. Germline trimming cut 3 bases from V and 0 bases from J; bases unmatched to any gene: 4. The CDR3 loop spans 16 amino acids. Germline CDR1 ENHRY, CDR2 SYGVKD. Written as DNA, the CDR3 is TGTGCCATCAGTGACGGACTAGAGGCGAACACCGGGGAGCTGTTTTTT. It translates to CAISDGLEANTGELFF.

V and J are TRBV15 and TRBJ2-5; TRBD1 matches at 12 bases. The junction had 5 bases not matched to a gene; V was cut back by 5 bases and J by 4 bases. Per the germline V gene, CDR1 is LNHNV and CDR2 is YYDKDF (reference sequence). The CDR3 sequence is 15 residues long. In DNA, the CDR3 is TGTGCCACCAGCGTCCGGGACAGGGGGCCAGAGACCCAGTACTTC. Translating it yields CATSVRDRGPETQYF.

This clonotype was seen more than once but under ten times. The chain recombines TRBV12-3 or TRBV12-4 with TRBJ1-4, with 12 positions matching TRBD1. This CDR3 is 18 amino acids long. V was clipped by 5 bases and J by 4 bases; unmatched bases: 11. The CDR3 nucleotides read TGTGCCAGCAGTCTCCTCGGGACAGGGGGCACGGGTAATGAAAAACTGTTTTTT. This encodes CASSLLGTGGTGNEKLFF.

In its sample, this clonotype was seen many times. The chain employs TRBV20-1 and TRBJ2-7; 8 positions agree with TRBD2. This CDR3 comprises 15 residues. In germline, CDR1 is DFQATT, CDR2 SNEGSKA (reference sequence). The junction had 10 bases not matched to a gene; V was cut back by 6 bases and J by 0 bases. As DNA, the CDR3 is TGCAGTGCACCTTGGGCGGGAGGTAGCTCCTACGAGCAGTACTTC. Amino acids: CSAPWAGGSSYEQYF.

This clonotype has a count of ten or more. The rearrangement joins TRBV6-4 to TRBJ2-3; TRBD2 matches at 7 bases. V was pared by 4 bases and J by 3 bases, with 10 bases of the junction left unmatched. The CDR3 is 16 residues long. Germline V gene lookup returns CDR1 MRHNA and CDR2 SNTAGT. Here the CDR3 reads CASSVRAGERTDTQYF. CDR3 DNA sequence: TGTGCCAGCAGTGTGAGGGCGGGAGAAAGGACAGATACGCAGTATTTT.

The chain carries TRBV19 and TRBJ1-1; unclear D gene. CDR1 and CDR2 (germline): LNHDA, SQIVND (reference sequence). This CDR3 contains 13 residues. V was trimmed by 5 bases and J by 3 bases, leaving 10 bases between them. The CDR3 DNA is TGTGCCAGTAGTGATTACGGACACACTGAAGCTTTCTTT. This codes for CASSDYGHTEAFF. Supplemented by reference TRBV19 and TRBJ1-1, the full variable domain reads DGGITQSPKYLFRKEGQNVTLSCEQNLNHDAMYWYRQDPGQGLRLIYYSQIVNDFQKGDIAEGYSVSREKKESFPLTVTSAQKNPTAFYLCASSDYGHTEAFFGQGTRLTVV.

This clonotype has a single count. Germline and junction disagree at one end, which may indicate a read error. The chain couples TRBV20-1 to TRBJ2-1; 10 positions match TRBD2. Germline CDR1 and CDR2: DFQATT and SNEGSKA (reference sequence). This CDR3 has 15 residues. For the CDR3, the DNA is TGCAGTGCTAGTGAGCTAGCGGGAGTCTCTAGGGAGCGGTTCTTC. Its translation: CSASELAGVSRERFF.

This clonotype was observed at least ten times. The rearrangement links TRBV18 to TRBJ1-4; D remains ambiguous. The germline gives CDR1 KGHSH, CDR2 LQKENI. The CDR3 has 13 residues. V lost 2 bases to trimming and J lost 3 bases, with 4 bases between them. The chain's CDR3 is CASSPRANEKLFF. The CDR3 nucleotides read TGTGCCAGCTCACCAAGAGCTAATGAAAAACTGTTTTTT.

CDR3 protein: CASSLPGAATGELFF. CDR3 in DNA: TGCGCCAGCAGCTTGCCAGGGGCGGCCACCGGGGAGCTGTTTTTT. This sequence joins TRBV5-1 and TRBJ2-2, with D perhaps matching TRBD1 (6 bases). The CDR3 totals 15 residues. CDR1 is SGHRS, CDR2 YFSETQ, per germline. V lost 1 base, J lost 4 bases, and 11 bases lay in between.

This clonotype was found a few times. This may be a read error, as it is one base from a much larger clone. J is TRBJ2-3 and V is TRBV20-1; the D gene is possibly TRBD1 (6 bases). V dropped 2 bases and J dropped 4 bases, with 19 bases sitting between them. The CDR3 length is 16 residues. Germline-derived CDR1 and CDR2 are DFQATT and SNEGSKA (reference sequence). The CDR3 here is CSARSPGGGSADTQYF. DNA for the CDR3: TGCAGTGCTAGATCCCCTGGGGGCGGCAGCGCAGATACGCAGTATTTT.

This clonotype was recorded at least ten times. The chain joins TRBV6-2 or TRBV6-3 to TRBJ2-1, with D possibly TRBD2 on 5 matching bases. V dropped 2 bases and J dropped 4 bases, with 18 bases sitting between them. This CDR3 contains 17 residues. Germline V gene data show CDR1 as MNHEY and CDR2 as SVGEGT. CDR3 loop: CASSYGRGSSGYNEQFF. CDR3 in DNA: TGTGCCAGCAGTTACGGCCGGGGTAGCTCGGGGTACAATGAGCAGTTCTTC.

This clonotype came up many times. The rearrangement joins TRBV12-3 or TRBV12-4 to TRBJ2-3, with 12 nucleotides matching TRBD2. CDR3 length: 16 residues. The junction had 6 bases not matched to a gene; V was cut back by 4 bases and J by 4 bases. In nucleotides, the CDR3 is TGTGCCAGCAGTTCATCGCCTAGCGGGAGGGCAGATACGCAGTATTTT. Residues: CASSSSPSGRADTQYF.

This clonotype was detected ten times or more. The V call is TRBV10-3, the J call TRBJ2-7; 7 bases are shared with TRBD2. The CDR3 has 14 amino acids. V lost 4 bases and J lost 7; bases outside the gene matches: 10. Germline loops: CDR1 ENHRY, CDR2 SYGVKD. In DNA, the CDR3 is TGTGCCATCAGTGCACGGGAGGTCCCGGGAGAGCAGTACTTC. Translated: CAISAREVPGEQYF.

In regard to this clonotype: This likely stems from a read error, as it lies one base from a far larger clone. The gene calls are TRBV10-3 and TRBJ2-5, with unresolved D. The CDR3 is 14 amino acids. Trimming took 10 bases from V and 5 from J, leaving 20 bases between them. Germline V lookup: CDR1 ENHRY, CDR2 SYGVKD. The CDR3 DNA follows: TGTGCCAGCAGAGAACGGCGCCCGGGTGAGACCCAGTACTTC. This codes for CASRERRPGETQYF.

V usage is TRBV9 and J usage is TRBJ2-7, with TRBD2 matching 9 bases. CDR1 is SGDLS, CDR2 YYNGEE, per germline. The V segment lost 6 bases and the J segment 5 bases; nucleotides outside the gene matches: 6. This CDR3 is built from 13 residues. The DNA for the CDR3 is TGTGCCAGCAACGCAGGGACTAGCCACGAGCAGTACTTC. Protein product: CASNAGTSHEQYF.

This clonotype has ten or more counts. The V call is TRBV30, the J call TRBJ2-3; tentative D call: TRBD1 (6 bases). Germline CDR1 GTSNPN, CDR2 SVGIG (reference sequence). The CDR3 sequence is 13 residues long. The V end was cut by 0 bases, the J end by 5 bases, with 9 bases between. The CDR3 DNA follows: TGTGCCTGGAGTGTTGGACAGAGAGATACGCAGTATTTT. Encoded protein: CAWSVGQRDTQYF.

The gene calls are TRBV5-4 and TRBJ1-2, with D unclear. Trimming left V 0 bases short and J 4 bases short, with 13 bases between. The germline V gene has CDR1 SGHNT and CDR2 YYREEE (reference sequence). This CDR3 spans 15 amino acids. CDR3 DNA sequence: TGTGCCAGCAGCTTGGGAGGTCAGGCCCTCTATGGCTACACCTTC. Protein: CASSLGGQALYGYTF. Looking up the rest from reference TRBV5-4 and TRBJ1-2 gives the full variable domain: ETGVTQSPTHLIKTRGQQVTLRCSSQSGHNTVSWYQQALGQGPQFIFQYYREEENGRGNFPPRFSGLQFPNYSSELNVNALELDDSALYLCASSLGGQALYGYTFGSGTRLTVV.

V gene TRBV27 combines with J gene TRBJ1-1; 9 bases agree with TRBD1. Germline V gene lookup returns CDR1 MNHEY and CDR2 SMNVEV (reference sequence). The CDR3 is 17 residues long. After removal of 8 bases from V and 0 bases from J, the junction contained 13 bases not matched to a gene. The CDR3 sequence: CASRESDRGRMNTEAFF. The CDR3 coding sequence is TGTGCCAGCCGGGAATCGGACAGGGGAAGAATGAACACTGAAGCTTTCTTT.

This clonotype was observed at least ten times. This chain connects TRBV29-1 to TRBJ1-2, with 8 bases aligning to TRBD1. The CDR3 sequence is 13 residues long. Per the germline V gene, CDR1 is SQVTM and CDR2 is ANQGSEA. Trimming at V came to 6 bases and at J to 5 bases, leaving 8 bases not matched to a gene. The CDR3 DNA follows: TGCAGCGTCCCCAACAGGGGGAATTATGGCTACACCTTC. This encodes CSVPNRGNYGYTF.

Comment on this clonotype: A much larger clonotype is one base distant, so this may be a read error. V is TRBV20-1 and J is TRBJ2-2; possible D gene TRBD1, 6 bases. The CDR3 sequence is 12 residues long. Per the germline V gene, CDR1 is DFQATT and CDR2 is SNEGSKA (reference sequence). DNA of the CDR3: TGCAGTGCTGACAGGTTCACCGGGGAGCTGCTTTTT. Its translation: CSADRFTGELLF.

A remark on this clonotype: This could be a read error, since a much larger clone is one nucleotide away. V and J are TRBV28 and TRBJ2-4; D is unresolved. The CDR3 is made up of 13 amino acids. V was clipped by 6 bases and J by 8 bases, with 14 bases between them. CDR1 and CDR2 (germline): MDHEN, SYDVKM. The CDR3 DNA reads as TGTGCCAGCAGCCCAACAACAGAAGACATTCAGTACTTC. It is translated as CASSPTTEDIQYF. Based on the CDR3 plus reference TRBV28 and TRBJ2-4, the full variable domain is DVKVTQSSRYLVKRTGEKVFLECVQDMDHENMFWYRQDPGLGLRLIYFSYDVKMKEKGDIPEGYSVSREKKERFSLILESASTNQTSMYLCASSPTTEDIQYFGAGTRLSVL.

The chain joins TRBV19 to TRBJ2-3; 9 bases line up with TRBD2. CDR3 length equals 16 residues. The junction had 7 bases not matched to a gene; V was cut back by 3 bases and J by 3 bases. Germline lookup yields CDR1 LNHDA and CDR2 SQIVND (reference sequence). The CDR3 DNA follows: TGTGCCAGTAGTATTACAGCGAGCGGGAGGACAGATACGCAGTATTTT. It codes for CASSITASGRTDTQYF.

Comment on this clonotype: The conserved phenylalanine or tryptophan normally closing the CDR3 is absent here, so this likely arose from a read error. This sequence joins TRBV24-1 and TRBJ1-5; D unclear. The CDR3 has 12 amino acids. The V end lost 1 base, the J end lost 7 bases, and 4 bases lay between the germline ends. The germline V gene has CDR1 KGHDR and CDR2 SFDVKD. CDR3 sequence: CATSDFEQPQHS. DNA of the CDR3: TGTGCCACCAGTGATTTTGAGCAGCCCCAGCATTCT.

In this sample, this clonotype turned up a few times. The CDR3 is CASRYQGTDTQYF. The CDR3 DNA reads as TGTGCCAGCAGGTACCAGGGCACAGATACGCAGTATTTT. This chain links TRBV6-1 with TRBJ2-3; D gene uncertain. This CDR3 region has 13 residues. Germline V gives CDR1 MNHNS, CDR2 SASEGT. The V end lost 6 bases, the J end lost 1 base, and 8 bases lay between the germline ends.

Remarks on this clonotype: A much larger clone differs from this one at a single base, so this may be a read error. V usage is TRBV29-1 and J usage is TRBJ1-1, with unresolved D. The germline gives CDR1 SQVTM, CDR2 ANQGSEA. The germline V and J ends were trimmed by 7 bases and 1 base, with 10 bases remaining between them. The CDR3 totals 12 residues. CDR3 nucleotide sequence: TGCAGCGGGCCCCGGACGAACACTGAAGCTTTCTTT. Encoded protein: CSGPRTNTEAFF.

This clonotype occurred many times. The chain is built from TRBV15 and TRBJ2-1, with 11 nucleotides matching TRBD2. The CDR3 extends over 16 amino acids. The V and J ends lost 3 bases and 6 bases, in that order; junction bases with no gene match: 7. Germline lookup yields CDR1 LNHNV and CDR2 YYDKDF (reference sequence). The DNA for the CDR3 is TGTGCCACCAGCAGGGGACTAGCGGCCTGGGGCAATGAGCAGTTCTTC. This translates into CATSRGLAAWGNEQFF. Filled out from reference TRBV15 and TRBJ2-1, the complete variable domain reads DAMVIQNPRYQVTQFGKPVTLSCSQTLNHNVMYWYQQKSSQAPKLLFHYYDKDFNNEADTPDNFQSRRPNTSFCFLDIRSPGLGDTAMYLCATSRGLAAWGNEQFFGPGTRLTVL.